This paragraph covers one TCR beta chain sequence. This entry comes from a study of CD8 T cells in Susac syndrome. On the study more broadly: Patients with Susac syndrome were therapy-naive, taking corticosteroids, with some also receiving intravenous immunoglobulin, or taking intravenous immunoglobulin alone at the time their blood was drawn.

In germline, CDR1 is DFQATT, CDR2 SNEGSKA (reference sequence). The CDR3 loop spans 12 amino acids. With 0 bases removed from V and 4 bases from J, the gap between germline ends came to 7 bases. RNA in amounts of roughly 0.45 to 1 ug was reverse transcribed with random hexamers. TCRdb independently ran MiXCR on the immunoSEQ multiplex PCR reads; one entry per CDR3 protein. Of under 200,000 distinct CDR3 sequences in the sample, under 95% were seen once. The TCR sequence derives from a human donor with Susac syndrome. What was sequenced was CD4+ T cells from PBMCs. The chain links TRBV20-1 to TRBJ2-7; D gene unclear. CDR3 amino acids: CSARDQAYEQYF. The CDR3 nucleotides read TGCAGTGCTAGAGATCAGGCGTACGAGCAGTACTTC.